The TCR beta chain under discussion was sequenced for a study of blood T cell repertoires in COVID-19. Method: immunoSEQ multiplex PCR; TCRdb's copy keeps in-frame clones and lacks some. Of about 300,000 clones in the sample, 80% to 90% are singletons; the top ten hold approximately 4.2%. V lost 0 bases to trimming and J lost 2 bases; unmatched junction nucleotides: 3. The CDR3 totals 15 residues. From germline, CDR1 is GTSNPN and CDR2 SVGIG (reference sequence). The chain is built from TRBV30 and TRBJ2-3; 9 bases match TRBD2. This clonotype was sampled from a man aged 35 to 55 with acute or convalescent COVID-19. The sample was peripheral blood. The CDR3 loop is CAWSVAGGYTDTQYF. The DNA for the CDR3 is TGTGCCTGGAGTGTAGCGGGGGGCTACACAGATACGCAGTATTTT.